A single sample is the source of the 27 T cell receptor beta chains below, sequenced in a study of cytotoxic CD8 clonotypes in ibrutinib-treated CLL. Using immunoSEQ multiplex PCR, the repertoire was profiled, and TCRdb retains in-frame clones only, with some absent. The sample includes 150,000 to 250,000 clones, about 72% of them seen just once. Sequencing used PBMCs, obtained after 24 months of ibrutinib treatment. All receptors derive from a human donor with chronic lymphocytic leukemia.

This chain joins TRBV5-1 and TRBJ2-1, with 8 bases lining up with TRBD2. Germline V gene data show CDR1 as SGHRS and CDR2 as YFSETQ. V was clipped by 3 bases and J by 15 bases; unmatched bases: 23. The CDR3 is 17 amino acids. CDR3 sequence (DNA): TGCGCCAGCAGCTCAACCCCTCCGGGACTAGTAAGGGGGTGGCGGTTCTTC. Translating gives CASSSTPPGLVRGWRFF.

This clone showed up just once. This rearrangement joins TRBV14 to TRBJ2-5; a possible D gene is TRBD1 (5 bases). Germline V gene lookup returns CDR1 SGHDN and CDR2 FVKESK. The CDR3 has 15 residues. Trimming removed 1 base at V and 1 base at J, with 10 bases between. CDR3 sequence reads: CASSQGQSIQETQYF. The CDR3 region has the DNA TGTGCCAGCAGCCAAGGACAGTCGATCCAAGAGACCCAGTACTTC. Drawing the rest from reference TRBV14 and TRBJ2-5, the complete variable domain is EAGVTQFPSHSVIEKGQTVTLRCDPISGHDNLYWYRRVMGKEIKFLLHFVKESKQDESGMPNNRFLAERTGGTYSTLKVQPAELEDSGVYFCASSQGQSIQETQYFGPGTRLLVL.

This clone was recorded only once. The chain employs TRBV5-1 and TRBJ2-1, with D unclear. Germline V lookup: CDR1 SGHRS, CDR2 YFSETQ. V dropped 2 bases and J dropped 0 bases, with 9 bases sitting between them. This CDR3 spans 15 amino acids. The CDR3 protein is CASSFEPSSYNEQFF. The CDR3 coding sequence is TGCGCCAGCAGCTTTGAGCCTAGCTCCTACAATGAGCAGTTCTTC.

The chain carries TRBV2 and TRBJ2-3, with D perhaps TRBD2 (5 bases). Trimming removed 8 bases at V and 4 bases at J, with 16 bases between. Per the germline V gene, CDR1 is SNHLY and CDR2 is FYNNEI. The CDR3 covers 14 residues. The CDR3 bases are TGTGCCAGCCTACGGGCGGGTCGCGCAGATACGCAGTATTTT. Amino acid sequence: CASLRAGRADTQYF.

This clone has only a few counts. The CDR3 DNA follows: TGCGCCAGCAGCTTGGATCCCAGCTACGAGCAGTACTTC. This sequence encodes CASSLDPSYEQYF. The V and J genes are TRBV5-1 and TRBJ2-7; D unclear. This CDR3 has 13 residues. The germline CDR1 and CDR2 sequences are SGHRS and YFSETQ. V lost 0 bases to trimming and J lost 3 bases, with 7 bases between them.

J is TRBJ2-5 and V is TRBV13; the D is unclear. From germline, CDR1 is PRHDT and CDR2 FYEKMQ (reference sequence). The CDR3 spans 16 residues. With 8 bases removed from V and 2 bases from J, the gap between germline ends came to 21 bases. Here the CDR3 reads CASGWCTAAPQETQYF. CDR3 sequence (DNA): TGTGCCAGCGGATGGTGTACGGCGGCTCCTCAAGAGACCCAGTACTTC.

The chain couples TRBV7-2 to TRBJ1-4; 7 bases map to TRBD1. This CDR3 is 18 amino acids long. CDR1 and CDR2 from the germline V gene are SGHTA and FQGNSA. V lost 5 bases to trimming and J lost 0 bases; unmatched junction nucleotides: 12. The CDR3 DNA sequence: TGTGCCAGCAGCAAAGGACAGGTCCGGAGTACAACTAATGAAAAACTGTTTTTT. It is translated as CASSKGQVRSTTNEKLFF.

The sample holds a few counts of this clone. V and J are TRBV7-9 and TRBJ2-7; 7 bases line up with TRBD2. The CDR3 spans 13 residues. Germline trimming cut 1 base from V and 7 bases from J; bases unmatched to any gene: 4. The germline V gene has CDR1 SEHNR and CDR2 FQNEAQ (reference sequence). The CDR3 region has the DNA TGTGCCAGCAGCTTAGGCCAGCGGGGTGAGCAGTACTTC. Its translation is CASSLGQRGEQYF.

This clone was observed a handful of times. CDR3 sequence reads: CASSLGLQETQYF. The CDR3 nucleotides read TGTGCCAGCAGCTTAGGGCTTCAAGAGACCCAGTACTTC. The rearrangement joins TRBV11-3 to TRBJ2-5; D gene unclear. From germline, CDR1 is SGHNT and CDR2 YENEEA. V shed 1 base and J shed 2 bases, with 5 bases lying between them. CDR3 size: 13 residues.

The V and J genes are TRBV4-1 and TRBJ1-5; D not resolved. The CDR3 sequence is 13 residues long. The V end lost 1 base, the J end lost 6 bases, and 7 bases lay between the germline ends. Germline CDR1 MGHRA, CDR2 YSYEKL. The CDR3 region is CASSQGRSQPQHF. Here the CDR3 DNA reads TGCGCCAGCAGCCAAGGTAGAAGTCAGCCCCAGCATTTT.

The chain uses TRBV5-1 and TRBJ1-1, with 7 bases that match TRBD1. The CDR3 has 14 amino acids. The germline CDR1 and CDR2 sequences are SGHRS and YFSETQ. Trimming cost V 3 bases and J 4 bases; bases outside gene matches: 6. The CDR3 nucleotides are TGCGCCAGCAGCTCACAGGGGTTAGCCACTGAAGCTTTCTTT. Translated: CASSSQGLATEAFF. Full variable domain (outside the CDR3, taken from reference TRBV5-1 and TRBJ1-1): KAGVTQTPRYLIKTRGQQVTLSCSPISGHRSVSWYQQTPGQGLQFLFEYFSETQRNKGNFPGRFSGRQFSNSRSEMNVSTLELGDSALYLCASSSQGLATEAFFGQGTRLTVV.

The V and J genes are TRBV5-8 and TRBJ1-1; D is perhaps TRBD1 (6 bases). V lost 2 bases to trimming and J lost 8 bases, with 16 bases between them. CDR3 size: 14 residues. The germline gives CDR1 SGHTS, CDR2 YDEGEE. The CDR3 DNA reads as TGTGCCAGCAGCTTCACCAGGACAGCCCTCGAAGCTTTCTTT. This sequence encodes CASSFTRTALEAFF.

This chain joins TRBV18 and TRBJ1-4, with 8 bases matching TRBD1. The germline V gene has CDR1 KGHSH and CDR2 LQKENI. V shed 4 bases, J shed 5 bases, and the junction held 6 bases outside the gene matches. The CDR3 loop spans 15 amino acids. This CDR3 reads CASSHQDRANEKLFF. CDR3 DNA: TGTGCCAGCTCACATCAGGACAGGGCAAATGAAAAACTGTTTTTT.

This clone turned up a few times. The V call is TRBV6-5, the J call TRBJ2-5, with a tentative D call TRBD1 (6 bases). The germline gives CDR1 MNHEY, CDR2 SVGAGI. The CDR3 spans 14 residues. Trimming took off 5 bases at V and 7 bases at J, with 17 bases between the two ends. The CDR3 here is CASSNPGGGWTQYF. CDR3 nucleotides: TGTGCCAGCAGTAACCCGGGTGGGGGCTGGACCCAGTACTTC.

This clone was counted only a few times. The CDR3 nucleotides read TGTGCCAGCAGCTTGGGCAGTCTATATGGCTACACCTTC. Residues: CASSLGSLYGYTF. The rearrangement joins TRBV7-9 to TRBJ1-2; D gene ambiguous. This CDR3 comprises 13 residues. V gave up 3 bases and J gave up 5 bases, with 10 bases separating them. Germline V CDR1 and CDR2: SEHNR, FQNEAQ (reference sequence).

The chain joins TRBV7-3 to TRBJ2-1, with 9 bases fitting TRBD2. The CDR3 is made up of 13 amino acids. The V segment lost 8 bases and the J segment 4 bases; nucleotides outside the gene matches: 3. Germline CDR1 and CDR2: SGHTA and FQGTGA. DNA of the CDR3: TGTGCCAGCGGTAGCGGGAGTTACAATGAGCAGTTCTTC. Its protein is CASGSGSYNEQFF.

The chain links TRBV27 to TRBJ2-3; D gene ambiguous. This CDR3 region has 15 residues. Germline-derived CDR1 and CDR2 are MNHEY and SMNVEV (reference sequence). V was cut by 3 bases and J by 6 bases, with 16 bases left in between. The CDR3 DNA sequence: TGTGCCAGCAGTTTTGTAGGAGACGCCGGCGATACGCAGTATTTT. Translated: CASSFVGDAGDTQYF.

This chain joins TRBV7-9 and TRBJ2-7; possible D gene TRBD1, 5 bases. Germline CDR1 and CDR2: SEHNR and FQNEAQ (reference sequence). The CDR3 extends over 14 amino acids. With 1 base removed from V and 3 bases from J, the gap between germline ends came to 10 bases. CDR3 loop: CASSLGPGNYEQYF. The CDR3 DNA sequence: TGTGCCAGCAGCTTAGGCCCAGGGAACTACGAGCAGTACTTC.

This chain uses TRBV5-4 with TRBJ2-7; D is unresolved. The length of the CDR3 is 15 residues. V lost 4 bases and J lost 0, with 14 bases in between. Per the germline V gene, CDR1 is SGHNT and CDR2 is YYREEE (reference sequence). CDR3 loop: CASSQTLDISYEQYF. The CDR3 bases are TGTGCCAGCAGCCAAACCCTGGATATCTCCTACGAGCAGTACTTC.

V is TRBV7-3 and J is TRBJ2-1; TRBD2 matches at 9 bases. V shed 5 bases and J 9 bases; nucleotides not matched to a gene: 11. Germline values: CDR1 SGHTA, CDR2 FQGTGA. This CDR3 spans 15 amino acids. The CDR3, as DNA: TGTGCCAGCAGCCCAGGGGGACTAGCTGCTGGTGAGCAGTTCTTC. Encoded protein: CASSPGGLAAGEQFF.

The chain couples TRBV11-2 to TRBJ2-7; TRBD1 agrees at 10 bases. CDR3 length equals 15 residues. The junction had 2 bases not matched to a gene; V was cut back by 3 bases and J by 0 bases. Germline CDR1 reads SGHAT; CDR2 reads FQNNGV. The CDR3 nucleotides read TGTGCCAGCAGCTTTTGGACAGGGGGCTCCTACGAGCAGTACTTC. It encodes CASSFWTGGSYEQYF.

This clone has only one observation. This chain connects TRBV27 to TRBJ2-5; D is unclear. The CDR3 has 13 amino acids. CDR1 is MNHEY, CDR2 SMNVEV, per germline (reference sequence). V shed 5 bases and J shed 3 bases, with 10 bases lying between them. DNA of the CDR3: TGTGCCAGCAGTGTTTGGTATAAAGAGACCCAGTACTTC. Residues: CASSVWYKETQYF.

This sequence joins TRBV6-6 and TRBJ2-1; D is unresolved. Germline CDR1 MNHNY, CDR2 SVGAGI (reference sequence). CDR3 length: 12 residues. The V end lost 0 bases, the J end lost 15 bases, and 12 bases lay between the germline ends. DNA of the CDR3: TGTGCCAGCAGTTACTCGAAAGTACAGACGTTCTTC. It translates to CASSYSKVQTFF.

This clone was seen more than once but under ten times. The V and J genes are TRBV12-5 and TRBJ2-7; 10 nucleotides align to TRBD2. The CDR3 spans 19 residues. V trimming: 6 bases; J trimming: 2 bases; junction bases outside the gene matches: 19. Germline CDR1 reads LGHNT; CDR2 reads FRNRAP. CDR3 loop: CASGPSFRGVAGGTYEQYF. The CDR3 DNA reads TGTGCTAGTGGCCCCTCTTTCCGCGGGGTAGCGGGAGGAACCTACGAGCAGTACTTC.

The chain carries TRBV4-1 and TRBJ1-2; a weak D match, TRBD1 (5 bases). V gave up 3 bases and J gave up 5 bases, with 10 bases separating them. This CDR3 contains 13 residues. Germline CDR1 is MGHRA and CDR2 is YSYEKL. The CDR3 protein is CASSQRGEYGYTF. CDR3 nucleotide sequence: TGCGCCAGCAGCCAGAGGGGAGAGTATGGCTACACCTTC.

The CDR3 loop is CASSPRLTGGNEQFF. CDR3 nucleotides: TGTGCCAGCAGTCCCCGGTTGACAGGGGGCAATGAGCAGTTCTTC. The rearrangement links TRBV28 to TRBJ2-1; 9 positions match TRBD1. After removal of 5 bases from V and 6 bases from J, the junction contained 8 bases not matched to a gene. Germline CDR1 MDHEN, CDR2 SYDVKM. This CDR3 region has 15 residues.

The rearrangement uses TRBV7-2 and TRBJ1-4; tentative D call: TRBD1 (5 bases). V was clipped by 4 bases and J by 4 bases, with 13 bases between them. CDR1 is SGHTA and CDR2 is FQGNSA in the germline V gene. The CDR3 spans 15 residues. CDR3 region: CASSSSGPGNEKLFF. DNA of the CDR3: TGTGCCAGCAGCTCCTCGGGACCGGGTAATGAAAAACTGTTTTTT.